The clone carrying this T cell receptor beta chain was seen just once. The data are from a study of blood T cell repertoires in COVID-19. This CDR3 is 11 amino acids long. V was pared by 7 bases and J by 7 bases, with 7 bases between. Germline V lookup: CDR1 MDHEN, CDR2 SYDVKM. Either two negative PCRs, clearance, or symptom resolution qualified Cohort 3 donors as recovered. TCRdb's copy holds only in-frame clones and misses some; the assay was immunoSEQ multiplex PCR. The sample carries approximately 300,000 clones, roughly nine tenths recorded once. Sequencing input: PBMCs or T cells enriched from blood (not recorded which). This sequence originates from a man in his sixties who had recovered from COVID-19. The V call is TRBV28, the J call TRBJ1-4; no clear D gene. CDR3 DNA: TGTGCCAGCAAGTTGAGTGAAAAACTGTTTTTT. This codes for CASKLSEKLFF. Full variable domain (rest looked up from reference TRBV28 and TRBJ1-4): DVKVTQSSRYLVKRTGEKVFLECVQDMDHENMFWYRQDPGLGLRLIYFSYDVKMKEKGDIPEGYSVSREKKERFSLILESASTNQTSMYLCASKLSEKLFFGSGTQLSVL.